The entry below gives a single TCR beta chain sequence along with its context. Its antigen is undetermined. Trimming shortened V by 5 bases and J by 4 bases, and 15 bases separated the two germline ends. The CDR3 is 14 amino acids. From germline, CDR1 is SGHTA and CDR2 FQGNSA. This specimen comes from a study of cytomegalovirus exposure and HLA in healthy donors. Notes on the study in general: At a 0.05 false discovery rate, a later analysis found some 18,000 TCR beta sequences to be associated with HLA alleles.

PCR primers comprised 60 Vbeta and 13 Jbeta primers. The data were produced by immunoSEQ multiplex PCR, yet TCRdb's version contains in-frame clones alone and is incomplete. The profile shows under 150,000 clones, 75% to 80% of them singletons. Input material: PBMCs. The chain has TRBV7-2 and TRBJ2-7, with a weak D call TRBD2 (5 bases). The receptor was isolated from a woman between 35 and 50 years old in good health and CMV-seronegative. The CDR3 is CASSLYQEEYEQYF. The DNA for the CDR3 is TGTGCCAGCAGCCTATACCAGGAGGAGTACGAGCAGTACTTC.